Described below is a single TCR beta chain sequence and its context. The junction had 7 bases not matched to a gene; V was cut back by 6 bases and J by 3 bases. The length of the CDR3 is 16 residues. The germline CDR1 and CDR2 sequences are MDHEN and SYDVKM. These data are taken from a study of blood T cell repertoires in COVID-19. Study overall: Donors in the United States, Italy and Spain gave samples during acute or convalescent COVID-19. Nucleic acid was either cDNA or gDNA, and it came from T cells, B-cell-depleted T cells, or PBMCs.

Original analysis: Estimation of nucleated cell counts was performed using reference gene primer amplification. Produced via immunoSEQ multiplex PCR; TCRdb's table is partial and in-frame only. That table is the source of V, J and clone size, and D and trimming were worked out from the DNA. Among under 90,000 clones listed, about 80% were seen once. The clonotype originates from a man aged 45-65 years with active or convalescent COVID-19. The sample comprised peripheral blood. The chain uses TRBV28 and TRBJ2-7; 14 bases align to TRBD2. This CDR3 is CASRSGTSGGSYEQYF. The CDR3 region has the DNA TGTGCCAGCAGATCCGGGACTAGCGGGGGAAGCTACGAGCAGTACTTC.